This entry lists 13 T cell receptor beta chains sequenced from one sample in a study of T cell responses to AZD1222 COVID-19 vaccine. Some clones are missing from TCRdb's copy, which holds only in-frame ones; the method was immunoSEQ multiplex PCR. The table has around 180,000 clones, approximately 90% seen once. The sequencing here drew on peripheral blood, taken 28 days after the second AZD1222 dose. Source of these receptors: an adult who received the AZD1222 COVID-19 vaccine.

The chain is built from TRBV27 and TRBJ2-1; D is perhaps TRBD2 (5 bases). Looked up from germline, CDR1 is MNHEY and CDR2 is SMNVEV (reference sequence). Trimming shortened V by 6 bases and J by 2 bases, and 11 bases separated the two germline ends. The CDR3 is made up of 14 amino acids. The CDR3 sequence is CASRLLGPYNEQFF. The CDR3, as DNA: TGTGCCAGCAGGCTACTAGGCCCCTACAATGAGCAGTTCTTC.

The chain uses TRBV7-9 and TRBJ1-5; D gene unclear. V lost 5 bases and J 4 bases, leaving 9 bases between the germline ends. CDR1 is SEHNR and CDR2 is FQNEAQ in the germline V gene (reference sequence). The CDR3 is 13 amino acids. DNA of the CDR3: TGTGCCAGCAGCCCAGTGGGGAATCAGCCCCAGCATTTT. It specifies CASSPVGNQPQHF.

The chain combines TRBV29-1 with TRBJ2-3; D remains unclear. The ends were cut back, 3 bases at V and 2 bases at J, with 6 bases in the middle. In germline, CDR1 is SQVTM, CDR2 ANQGSEA. This CDR3 contains 12 residues. CDR3 coding DNA: TGCAGCGTTGAGGATTTCACAGATACGCAGTATTTT. This sequence encodes CSVEDFTDTQYF.

V usage is TRBV4-1 and J usage is TRBJ2-7, with TRBD2 matching over 10 bases. This CDR3 has 14 residues. The germline CDR1 and CDR2 sequences are MGHRA and YSYEKL. V trimming: 5 bases; J trimming: 4 bases; junction bases outside the gene matches: 5. The CDR3 coding sequence is TGCGCCAGCAGCGAGAGCGGGAGGGCTTACGAGCAGTACTTC. It yields the protein CASSESGRAYEQYF.

V is TRBV29-1 and J is TRBJ2-5; no clear D. The CDR3 consists of 11 residues. Looked up from germline, CDR1 is SQVTM and CDR2 is ANQGSEA. Trimming took 5 bases from V and 5 from J, leaving 9 bases between them. Here the CDR3 DNA reads TGCAGCGTTCGAAATACGGAGACCCAGTACTTC. As protein: CSVRNTETQYF.

CDR3 sequence (DNA): TGCGCCAGCAGCTTGAGCACAGGGCCCGGGGAGCTGTTTTTT. Translating it yields CASSLSTGPGELFF. The gene calls are TRBV5-1 and TRBJ2-2; TRBD1 is a possible D gene (6 bases). From germline, CDR1 is SGHRS and CDR2 YFSETQ. The CDR3 consists of 14 residues. V lost 1 base and J 6 bases, leaving 10 bases between the germline ends.

V and J are TRBV6-5 and TRBJ2-7; TRBD1 might be the D (7 bases). The CDR3 loop spans 15 amino acids. The germline V gene encodes CDR1 MNHEY and CDR2 SVGAGI. Trimming stripped 7 bases from V and 0 bases from J, with 16 bases between. CDR3: CASTQGGSNSYEQYF. CDR3 nucleotides: TGTGCCAGCACCCAGGGGGGATCCAACTCCTACGAGCAGTACTTC.

The chain is built from TRBV6-5 and TRBJ2-7; possibly TRBD2 for D (5 bases). V was shortened by 1 base and J by 6 bases, with 16 bases between the two germline ends. The germline gives CDR1 MNHEY, CDR2 SVGAGI. This CDR3 is built from 15 residues. CDR3 sequence reads: CASSYFPLEVGEQYF. In DNA form, the CDR3 reads TGTGCCAGCAGTTACTTTCCCCTGGAGGTCGGCGAGCAGTACTTC.

The J gene is TRBJ2-1, the V gene TRBV19; D is undetermined. The CDR3 length is 14 residues. Germline V gene lookup returns CDR1 LNHDA and CDR2 SQIVND (reference sequence). V was pared by 7 bases and J by 1 base, with 11 bases between. The CDR3 reads CASTPAQSYNEQFF. The DNA of the CDR3 is TGTGCCAGTACCCCCGCGCAGTCCTACAATGAGCAGTTCTTC.

The rearrangement joins TRBV5-3 to TRBJ1-5; no clear D. TRBV5-3 is known as an ORF, though its function is uncertain. This CDR3 has 17 residues. V gave up 0 bases and J gave up 3 bases, with 16 bases separating them. The CDR3 spells CARSLAEFGTFNQPQHF. The CDR3 DNA reads as TGTGCCAGAAGCTTGGCCGAATTCGGCACCTTCAATCAGCCCCAGCATTTT.

V is TRBV4-2 and J is TRBJ1-1, with 9 bases matching TRBD1. J gave up 4 bases and V 3 bases, and 12 bases lay outside the gene matches. The CDR3 runs to 17 residues. CDR1 and CDR2 (germline): LGHNA, YNFKEQ. CDR3 coding DNA: TGTGCCAGCAGCCATGAGACAACCGGGACAGGGAGCACTGAAGCTTTCTTT. The encoded protein is CASSHETTGTGSTEAFF.

Remarks on this clone: Other DNA sequences from this sample encode an identical CDR3 as well. The chain uses TRBV28 and TRBJ1-1, with 7 bases fitting TRBD1. Germline V gene sequence: CDR1 MDHEN, CDR2 SYDVKM. The CDR3 contains 14 residues. V lost 6 bases to trimming and J lost 3 bases; unmatched junction nucleotides: 7. Here the CDR3 DNA reads TGTGCCAGCAGGCCACCGGGACAGTACACTGAAGCTTTCTTT. As protein: CASRPPGQYTEAFF.

As DNA, the CDR3 is TGTGCCAGTGCCGACAGGGAAGCTTTCTTT. Protein: CASADREAFF. This chain links TRBV28 with TRBJ1-1; D may be TRBD1 (6 bases). Germline CDR1 MDHEN, CDR2 SYDVKM. The CDR3 has 10 residues. V was clipped by 9 bases and J by 8 bases, with 10 bases between them.